The present entry profiles one TCR beta chain with its context. In the original analysis: Quantification of nucleated cells was approximated via reference gene primer amplification. The protocol was immunoSEQ multiplex PCR, while the TCRdb copy is restricted to in-frame clones and leaves out a portion. The DNA gave D and trimming, while V, J and clone size come from that table. The sample carries around 72,000 clones, 83% recorded once. V lost 1 base and J lost 7, with 13 bases in between. The germline V gene encodes CDR1 SGHAT and CDR2 FQNNGV. This CDR3 contains 14 residues. These data are taken from a study of blood T cell repertoires in COVID-19. Overall study: Specimens from acute and convalescent COVID-19 originated in the United States, Italy and Spain. Sources were T cells, B-cell-depleted T cells, or PBMCs; the material itself was cDNA or gDNA.

The sample comprised peripheral blood. This receptor was identified in a woman older than 75 with acute or convalescent COVID-19. The chain has TRBV11-2 and TRBJ1-1; TRBD1 is a possible D gene (5 bases). The chain's CDR3 is CASSLAGSLIEAFF. CDR3 sequence (DNA): TGTGCCAGCAGCTTAGCAGGGTCTCTAATTGAAGCTTTCTTT.